What follows is one T cell receptor (beta chain) and its context. Its antigen is not identified. This specimen comes from a study of beta chain features in type 1 diabetes. General observations from the study: The naive, central memory and Treg TCRB repertoires of patients appeared to be more similar to one another than those of healthy donors.

The isolated RNA, all of it, was reverse transcribed, so expressed TCRB transcripts were what got sequenced. Libraries were prepared by immunoSEQ multiplex PCR; TCRdb keeps only in-frame clonotypes and omits some of them. The table lists roughly 230,000 clones, roughly 9.6% of them singletons, with about 0.03% in the top ten. Trimming cost V 3 bases and J 3 bases; bases outside gene matches: 9. Germline lookup yields CDR1 GTSNPN and CDR2 SVGIG (reference sequence). This CDR3 comprises 15 residues. Sequenced material: naive CD4+ T cells from blood. The origin of this receptor is a woman aged 18-30 years in good health. This rearrangement joins TRBV30 to TRBJ2-7; 9 positions agree with TRBD2. The CDR3 is CAWRYSGGPNYEQYF. DNA of the CDR3: TGTGCCTGGAGATATAGCGGGGGTCCCAACTACGAGCAGTACTTC.